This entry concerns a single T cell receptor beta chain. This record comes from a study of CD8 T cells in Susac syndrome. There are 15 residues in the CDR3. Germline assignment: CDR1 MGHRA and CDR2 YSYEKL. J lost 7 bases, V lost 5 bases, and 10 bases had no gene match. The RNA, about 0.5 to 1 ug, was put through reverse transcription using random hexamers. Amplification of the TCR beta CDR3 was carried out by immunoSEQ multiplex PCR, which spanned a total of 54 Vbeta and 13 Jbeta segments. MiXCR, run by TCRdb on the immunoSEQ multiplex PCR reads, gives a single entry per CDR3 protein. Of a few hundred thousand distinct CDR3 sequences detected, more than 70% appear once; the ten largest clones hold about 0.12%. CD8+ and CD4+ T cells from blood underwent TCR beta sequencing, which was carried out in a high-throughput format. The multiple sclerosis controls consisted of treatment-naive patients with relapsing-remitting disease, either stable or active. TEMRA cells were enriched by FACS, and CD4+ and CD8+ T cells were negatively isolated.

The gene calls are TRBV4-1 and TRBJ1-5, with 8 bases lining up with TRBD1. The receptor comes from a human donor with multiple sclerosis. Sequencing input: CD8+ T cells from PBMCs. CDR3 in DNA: TGCGCCAGCAGCTCATACAGGGGGAAAGGGCAGCCCCAGCATTTT. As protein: CASSSYRGKGQPQHF.